This TCR beta chain stems from a study of cytomegalovirus exposure and HLA in healthy donors. Study conclusions and caveats: Later analysis revealed greater clonal expansion in HLA-associated TCR beta chains than in equally common others. In a later analysis, a missense DCLRE1C variant was linked to TCR beta V- and J-gene trimming.

Notes on this clone: The antigen remains undetermined.

It was with 60 Vbeta and 13 Jbeta primers that the PCR ran. Repertoires were generated with immunoSEQ multiplex PCR, while TCRdb's copy carries only in-frame clones and drops some. This table has 35,000 to 45,000 clones, over 40% appearing once. This TCR derives from a woman in her 40s in good health and CMV-seropositive. Sequencing was performed on PBMCs.

CDR3 loop: CASSWGGDREETQYF. In nucleotides, the CDR3 is TGTGCCAGCAGCTGGGGTGGGGACAGAGAAGAGACCCAGTACTTC. The chain combines TRBV7-6 with TRBJ2-5, with 7 bases that match TRBD1. The CDR3 covers 15 residues. Germline CDR1 and CDR2: SGHVS and FNYEAQ. The ends lost 4 bases at V and 3 bases at J; junction bases unmatched: 8.